This TCR beta chain was documented in a study of identical twins' blood T cells. As concerns this clonotype: A junction end diverges from the germline sequence, so it may reflect a read error.

Via MiXCR, TCRdb re-called the 5' RACE reads, giving one row per CDR3 protein. This table has around 380,000 distinct CDR3 sequences, more than 25% appearing once. The germline V gene has CDR1 WNHNN and CDR2 SYGVQD (reference sequence). CDR3 size: 14 residues. The receptor was isolated from a woman between 18 and 49 years old in good health. Sequenced input: PBMCs. This chain links TRBV10-1 with TRBJ1-3, with D tentatively TRBD1 (5 bases). The chain's CDR3 is CSSSQGSSGNTIYF. The CDR3, as DNA: TGCTCCAGCAGTCAGGGAAGCTCTGGAAACACCATATATTTT.